This T cell receptor (beta chain) derives from a study of blood T cell repertoires in COVID-19. Study-wide context: Acute and convalescent COVID-19 samples came from the United States, Italy and Spain.

Cohort placement rested on clinical history that participants reported themselves. Symptom resolution, clearance, or two negative PCRs marked the recovered donors of Cohort 3. This clone was picked up a small number of times. Original handling: Estimation of nucleated cell counts relied on the amplification of reference gene primers. Some clones are missing from TCRdb's copy, which holds only in-frame ones; the method was immunoSEQ multiplex PCR. That table is the source of V, J and clone size, and D and trimming were worked out from the DNA. This table has approximately 300,000 clones, 70% to 90% appearing once. The V gene's germline CDR1 is KGHSH and CDR2 LQKENI. The CDR3 is 16 residues long. V was clipped by 3 bases and J by 0 bases, with 14 bases between them.

The sequence came from a woman in her thirties who had recovered from COVID-19. Sequenced material: PBMCs or T cells enriched from blood (not recorded which). The gene calls are TRBV18 and TRBJ1-2, with D possibly being TRBD1 (6 bases). For the CDR3, the DNA is TGTGCCAGCTCACCCAACCAAGGGACATCTAACTATGGCTACACCTTC. Translation: CASSPNQGTSNYGYTF.